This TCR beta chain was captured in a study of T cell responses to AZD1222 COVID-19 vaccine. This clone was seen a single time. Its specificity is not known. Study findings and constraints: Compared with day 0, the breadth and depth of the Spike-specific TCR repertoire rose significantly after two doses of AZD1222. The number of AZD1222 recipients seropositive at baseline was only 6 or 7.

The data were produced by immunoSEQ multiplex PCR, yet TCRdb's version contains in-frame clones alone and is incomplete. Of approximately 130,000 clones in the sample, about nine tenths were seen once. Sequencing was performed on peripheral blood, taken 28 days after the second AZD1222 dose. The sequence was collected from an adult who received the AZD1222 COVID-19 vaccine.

The CDR3 region has the DNA TGTGCCAGCAGCTTAGCGCTGTTGGGGAATCAGCCCCAGCATTTT. Amino acids: CASSLALLGNQPQHF. The V call is TRBV7-2, the J call TRBJ1-5; no reliable D call. Trimming took 0 bases from V and 4 from J, leaving 10 bases between them. The germline gives CDR1 SGHTA, CDR2 FQGNSA. CDR3 length equals 15 residues.